What follows are 27 T cell receptor beta chains derived from one specimen sequenced in a study of early T cells in non-severe SARS-CoV-2 infection. MiXCR was run by TCRdb on the 5' RACE reads, yielding one entry per CDR3 protein. The profile shows fewer than 85,000 distinct CDR3 sequences, roughly 13% of them singletons. Sequenced material: whole blood. These receptors originate from an adult who was a healthcare worker with PCR-confirmed SARS-CoV-2 infection or an uninfected control (not recorded which).

This clonotype has just a few counts. The chain is built from TRBV30 and TRBJ2-3; TRBD2 aligns across 10 bases. The length of the CDR3 is 15 residues. Germline V CDR1 and CDR2: GTSNPN, SVGIG (reference sequence). V lost 3 bases and J lost 0; bases outside the gene matches: 3. CDR3 sequence (DNA): TGTGCCTGGAGGATAGCGGGGGGCAGCACAGATACGCAGTATTTT. Amino acid sequence: CAWRIAGGSTDTQYF.

This clonotype was observed many times. The chain couples TRBV5-1 to TRBJ2-3; maybe TRBD2 (7 bases). Germline V gene lookup returns CDR1 SGHRS and CDR2 YFSETQ. The CDR3 is made up of 15 amino acids. Between the trimmed V and J ends, which lost 5 bases and 4 bases, there was a span of 17 bases. This chain's CDR3 is CASRRMAGAADTQYF. CDR3 nucleotides: TGCGCCAGCAGAAGGATGGCGGGGGCTGCAGATACGCAGTATTTT.

The table lists this clonotype with many counts. This chain connects TRBV20-1 to TRBJ2-1, with D uncertain. V was shortened by 5 bases and J by 5 bases, with 10 bases between the two germline ends. This CDR3 is built from 12 residues. The V gene's germline CDR1 is DFQATT and CDR2 SNEGSKA (reference sequence). The CDR3 reads CSAATHNNEQFF. DNA for the CDR3: TGCAGTGCTGCGACCCATAACAATGAGCAGTTCTTC.

The rearrangement links TRBV7-9 to TRBJ1-1; D is unresolved. With 10 bases removed from V and 1 base from J, the gap between germline ends came to 19 bases. The CDR3 runs 15 residues. CDR1 SEHNR and CDR2 FQNEAQ come from the germline V gene (reference sequence). CDR3 nucleotide sequence: TGTGCCACCTTAGAGGTCCACAGCTCGAACACTGAAGCTTTCTTT. This translates into CATLEVHSSNTEAFF.

The table lists this clonotype with a few counts. V gene TRBV11-2 combines with J gene TRBJ2-1, with 7 bases identical to TRBD1. CDR1 is SGHAT and CDR2 is FQNNGV in the germline V gene. CDR3 length: 14 residues. Germline trimming cut 5 bases from V and 1 base from J; bases unmatched to any gene: 2. The DNA of the CDR3 is TGTGCCAGCAGCGAACAGGGGTCCTACAATGAGCAGTTCTTC. Encoded protein: CASSEQGSYNEQFF. Variable domain in full (rest from reference TRBV11-2 and TRBJ2-1): EAGVAQSPRYKIIEKRQSVAFWCNPISGHATLYWYQQILGQGPKLLIQFQNNGVVDDSQLPKDRFSAERLKGVDSTLKIQPAKLEDSAVYLCASSEQGSYNEQFFGPGTRLTVL.

This chain joins TRBV29-1 and TRBJ1-1; maybe TRBD1 (5 bases). The V end lost 6 bases, the J end lost 1 base, and 12 bases lay between the germline ends. This CDR3 region has 13 residues. Germline V gene data show CDR1 as SQVTM and CDR2 as ANQGSEA. CDR3 sequence reads: CSVRGRANTEAFF. The CDR3 DNA follows: TGCAGCGTGAGGGGACGGGCGAACACTGAAGCTTTCTTT. The entire variable domain, with the rest obtained from reference TRBV29-1 and TRBJ1-1, is as follows: SAVISQKPSRDICQRGTSLTIQCQVDSQVTMMFWYRQQPGQSLTLIATANQGSEATYESGFVIDKFPISRPNLTFSTLTVSNMSPEDSSIYLCSVRGRANTEAFFGQGTRLTVV.

This clonotype was detected ten times or more. The chain joins TRBV6-1 to TRBJ1-2; the D is unclear. Per germline, CDR1 MNHNS and CDR2 SASEGT. The CDR3 is 12 residues long. CDR3 residues: CVAKGRLYGYTF. CDR3 nucleotide sequence: TGTGTGGCCAAGGGCCGGCTCTATGGCTACACCTTC.

At least ten counts were recorded for this clonotype. The V call is TRBV4-3, the J call TRBJ2-3; D is perhaps TRBD1 (6 bases). The CDR3 runs to 15 residues. Germline V gives CDR1 LGHNA, CDR2 YSLEER. With 0 bases removed from V and 1 base from J, the gap between germline ends came to 8 bases. As DNA, the CDR3 is TGCGCCAGCAGCCAAGACAGGGGTCGCACAGATACGCAGTATTTT. Translated, it gives CASSQDRGRTDTQYF.

This clonotype has a count of ten or more. The gene calls are TRBV6-5 and TRBJ2-5; the match to TRBD2 covers 13 bases. The CDR3 contains 16 residues. V was clipped by 6 bases and J by 5 bases; unmatched bases: 9. Germline V gives CDR1 MNHEY, CDR2 SVGAGI. CDR3 nucleotide sequence: TGTGCCAGCAGGCAAGGGACTAGCGGGGATATGGAGACCCAGTACTTC. Protein sequence: CASRQGTSGDMETQYF.

This clonotype was observed many times. This chain joins TRBV6-2 or TRBV6-3 and TRBJ2-5, with D perhaps matching TRBD1 (6 bases). Germline CDR1 is MNHEY and CDR2 is SVGEGT. V was clipped by 7 bases and J by 5 bases, with 11 bases between them. CDR3 length: 12 amino acids. The CDR3 sequence: CASNTGIETQYF. The CDR3 DNA reads TGTGCCAGCAACACAGGGATCGAGACCCAGTACTTC.

Only a few counts were recorded for this clonotype. This rearrangement joins TRBV27 to TRBJ2-5; TRBD1 might be the D (8 bases). The V end was cut by 6 bases, the J end by 2 bases, with 16 bases between. Per germline, CDR1 MNHEY and CDR2 SMNVEV (reference sequence). CDR3 size: 15 residues. In nucleotides, the CDR3 is TGTGCCAGCAGGCGGACAGGGAGGGGTCAAGAGACCCAGTACTTC. Its protein is CASRRTGRGQETQYF.

There are many counts of this clonotype. The gene calls are TRBV7-8 and TRBJ1-4, with 9 nucleotides matching TRBD1. J lost 7 bases, V lost 5 bases, and 11 bases had no gene match. There are 16 residues in the CDR3. CDR1 is SGHVS, CDR2 FQNEAQ, per germline. The CDR3 sequence is CASSRLGGQGGEKLFF. CDR3 DNA sequence: TGTGCCAGCAGCCGGTTAGGGGGACAGGGCGGTGAAAAACTGTTTTTT.

This clonotype was counted between two and nine times. This chain joins TRBV20-1 and TRBJ2-5; D may be TRBD2 (6 bases). The CDR3 contains 12 residues. Germline lookup yields CDR1 DFQATT and CDR2 SNEGSKA (reference sequence). V gave up 6 bases and J gave up 4 bases, with 12 bases separating them. CDR3 amino acids: CSAVGRPETQYF. CDR3 nucleotides: TGCAGTGCCGTGGGGAGGCCAGAGACCCAGTACTTC.

This clonotype was seen a handful of times. This rearrangement joins TRBV7-2 to TRBJ2-3; D assignment may be TRBD1 or TRBD2 (5 bases each). CDR3 size: 16 residues. The germline CDR1 and CDR2 sequences are SGHTA and FQGNSA. The V gene lost 5 bases and the J gene lost 5 bases, with 20 bases spanning the gap. CDR3 region: CASSTDRDQTVDTQYF. CDR3 sequence (DNA): TGTGCCAGCAGCACCGACCGGGACCAAACCGTAGATACGCAGTATTTT.

This clonotype was observed once. V and J are TRBV3-1 and TRBJ1-1; tentative D call: TRBD1 (6 bases). CDR3 length: 12 amino acids. The V and J ends lost 11 bases and 7 bases respectively, with 17 bases between them. Germline CDR1 reads LGHDT; CDR2 reads YNNKEL (reference sequence). CDR3 sequence reads: CAASRGGFEAFF. The DNA of the CDR3 is TGTGCCGCCAGCAGGGGTGGATTTGAAGCTTTCTTT.

This chain links TRBV7-9 with TRBJ1-1; no clear D. Germline loops: CDR1 SEHNR, CDR2 FQNEAQ (reference sequence). Trimming stripped 4 bases from V and 0 bases from J, with 6 bases between. CDR3 length: 13 amino acids. The CDR3 coding sequence is TGTGCCAGCAGCTCTTTGGTGAACACTGAAGCTTTCTTT. Translated: CASSSLVNTEAFF.

This chain joins TRBV4-3 and TRBJ2-1; D gene uncertain. The CDR3 sequence is 13 residues long. Germline values: CDR1 LGHNA, CDR2 YSLEER. V lost 0 bases and J 9 bases, leaving 9 bases between the germline ends. In DNA form, the CDR3 reads TGCGCCAGCAGCCAAGAAGCCGGCGTTGAGCAGTTCTTC. It specifies CASSQEAGVEQFF.

This clonotype has at least ten counts. The chain carries TRBV2 and TRBJ2-5; 12 bases match TRBD2. The V gene's germline CDR1 is SNHLY and CDR2 FYNNEI. The CDR3 is 15 residues long. V lost 4 bases and J lost 6; bases outside the gene matches: 6. The CDR3 region is CASSGSSGGAKTQYF. The CDR3 nucleotides are TGTGCCAGCAGTGGATCTAGCGGGGGGGCGAAGACCCAGTACTTC.

At least ten counts were recorded for this clonotype. J is TRBJ1-4 and V is TRBV28, with TRBD1 as a possible D gene (6 bases). V shed 7 bases and J shed 8 bases, with 17 bases lying between them. The CDR3 runs 14 residues. Germline CDR1 is MDHEN and CDR2 is SYDVKM. CDR3 bases: TGTGCCAGCATCTCGGGGGGGGCCGGCGAAAAACTGTTTTTT. This translates into CASISGGAGEKLFF. Combining the CDR3 with reference TRBV28 and TRBJ1-4 gives the whole variable domain DVKVTQSSRYLVKRTGEKVFLECVQDMDHENMFWYRQDPGLGLRLIYFSYDVKMKEKGDIPEGYSVSREKKERFSLILESASTNQTSMYLCASISGGAGEKLFFGSGTQLSVL.

The chain recombines TRBV29-1 with TRBJ2-1; D possibly uses TRBD1 or TRBD2 (5 bases each). The V gene's germline CDR1 is SQVTM and CDR2 ANQGSEA. The germline V and J ends were trimmed by 7 bases and 9 bases, with 13 bases remaining between them. The CDR3 has 11 amino acids. The DNA of the CDR3 is TGCAGCGCCAGGGACCTCAGTGAGCAGTTCTTC. Its protein product is CSARDLSEQFF.

This clonotype was counted many times. DNA for the CDR3: TGCGCCAGCAGCCCTACTTGGCGGGGGGGATCTAGCACAGATACGCAGTATTTT. As protein: CASSPTWRGGSSTDTQYF. The rearrangement links TRBV5-1 to TRBJ2-3, with 9 bases matching TRBD2. The V gene end was trimmed by 4 bases and the J gene end by 0 bases; junction bases not matched to a gene: 12. The CDR3 length is 18 residues. The germline V gene has CDR1 SGHRS and CDR2 YFSETQ.

This clonotype was detected a few times. The chain uses TRBV2 and TRBJ2-3; 7 nucleotides align to TRBD1. Looked up from germline, CDR1 is SNHLY and CDR2 is FYNNEI. The CDR3 has 13 amino acids. The ends lost 7 bases at V and 5 bases at J; junction bases unmatched: 6. The CDR3 nucleotides read TGTGCCAGCAAGGGGGCCCCTGGAGATACGCAGTATTTT. Its protein product is CASKGAPGDTQYF.

V gene TRBV20-1 combines with J gene TRBJ1-1; D not resolved. Germline V gene sequence: CDR1 DFQATT, CDR2 SNEGSKA (reference sequence). The CDR3 consists of 12 residues. Trimming stripped 6 bases from V and 3 bases from J, with 11 bases between. The CDR3 sequence is CSAPGSYTEAFF. Written as DNA, the CDR3 is TGCAGTGCCCCCGGGTCCTACACTGAAGCTTTCTTT.

This clonotype was seen ten or more times. This rearrangement joins TRBV11-2 to TRBJ2-5, with 9 bases matching TRBD1. The V segment lost 2 bases and the J segment 6 bases; nucleotides outside the gene matches: 4. Germline CDR1 SGHAT, CDR2 FQNNGV. The CDR3 covers 14 residues. The CDR3 nucleotides read TGTGCCAGCAGCTTAACAGGGGGCAAGCAGACCCAGTACTTC. Amino acids: CASSLTGGKQTQYF.

In this sample, this clonotype turned up a few times. This rearrangement joins TRBV5-6 to TRBJ1-1; D call uncertain. CDR1 SGHDT and CDR2 YYEEEE come from the germline V gene. This CDR3 contains 16 residues. Deletions cut 0 bases from V and 1 base from J, with 13 bases between. This CDR3 reads CASSLVFNSRNTEAFF. The CDR3 DNA is TGTGCCAGCAGCTTGGTATTTAACAGCCGGAACACTGAAGCTTTCTTT. The full variable domain, with the rest looked up from reference TRBV5-6 and TRBJ1-1, is DAGVTQSPTHLIKTRGQQVTLRCSPKSGHDTVSWYQQALGQGPQFIFQYYEEEERQRGNFPDRFSGHQFPNYSSELNVNALLLGDSALYLCASSLVFNSRNTEAFFGQGTRLTVV.

The chain employs TRBV28 and TRBJ1-1, with 9 bases identical to TRBD1. This CDR3 region has 14 residues. V lost 7 bases, J lost 5 bases, and 8 bases stayed unmatched. Per the germline V gene, CDR1 is MDHEN and CDR2 is SYDVKM. In DNA form, the CDR3 reads TGTGCCAGCACTACAGGACAGGGGTGGACTGAAGCTTTCTTT. Encoded protein: CASTTGQGWTEAFF.

The chain couples TRBV7-2 to TRBJ2-7; 7 nucleotides agree with TRBD1. The CDR3 totals 15 residues. With V trimmed by 5 bases and J by 2 bases, 9 bases remained unmatched. Looked up from germline, CDR1 is SGHTA and CDR2 is FQGNSA. The CDR3 coding sequence is TGTGCCAGCAGCCCCCGACAGGGTTCTGCCTACGAGCAGTACTTC. Translation gives CASSPRQGSAYEQYF.